The following is a T cell receptor beta chain sequence with its context. These data are taken from a study of blood T cell repertoires in COVID-19. TCRdb keeps only in-frame clones here, not all; method: immunoSEQ multiplex PCR. Among 200,000 or so clones listed, 85% to 90% were seen once. This receptor was identified in a man older than 75 with acute or convalescent COVID-19. Sequenced input: peripheral blood.

CDR3 DNA sequence: TGTGCCAGCAGCCCAAACAGGGGGCGGCGAAATGAGCAGTTCTTC. It codes for CASSPNRGRRNEQFF. The chain combines TRBV7-9 with TRBJ2-1; TRBD1 matches 9 bases. The V and J ends lost 5 bases and 7 bases, in that order; junction bases with no gene match: 9. CDR1 is SEHNR and CDR2 is FQNEAQ in the germline V gene (reference sequence). The CDR3 is 15 residues long.